The sequence of this TCR beta chain was determined in a study of TIL therapy for anti-PD-1-resistant metastatic lung cancer. Study overall: Half of patients were current or former smokers.

Sample time point: pre-treatment sample, taken before nivolumab and TIL therapy. Pleural nodules or supraclavicular lymph nodes made up most of the excised metastases sampled. The libraries were made with immunoSEQ v3. Method: immunoSEQ multiplex PCR; TCRdb's copy keeps in-frame clones and lacks some. Of some 90,000 clones in the sample, around three fifths were seen once. The CDR3 spans 15 residues. Trimming at V came to 5 bases and at J to 7 bases, leaving 7 bases not matched to a gene. Germline CDR1 reads MDHEN; CDR2 reads SYDVKM. This chain connects TRBV28 to TRBJ2-2; 10 nucleotides line up with TRBD2. The sequencing used tumor tissue, collected at baseline. This TCR came from a person aged 30 to 80 with non-small cell lung cancer. The CDR3 DNA follows: TGTGCCAGCAGTCGAGCGGGAGGGGCGGTCGGGGAGCTGTTTTTT. Translating gives CASSRAGGAVGELFF. Combining the CDR3 with reference TRBV28 and TRBJ2-2 gives the whole variable domain DVKVTQSSRYLVKRTGEKVFLECVQDMDHENMFWYRQDPGLGLRLIYFSYDVKMKEKGDIPEGYSVSREKKERFSLILESASTNQTSMYLCASSRAGGAVGELFFGEGSRLTVL.